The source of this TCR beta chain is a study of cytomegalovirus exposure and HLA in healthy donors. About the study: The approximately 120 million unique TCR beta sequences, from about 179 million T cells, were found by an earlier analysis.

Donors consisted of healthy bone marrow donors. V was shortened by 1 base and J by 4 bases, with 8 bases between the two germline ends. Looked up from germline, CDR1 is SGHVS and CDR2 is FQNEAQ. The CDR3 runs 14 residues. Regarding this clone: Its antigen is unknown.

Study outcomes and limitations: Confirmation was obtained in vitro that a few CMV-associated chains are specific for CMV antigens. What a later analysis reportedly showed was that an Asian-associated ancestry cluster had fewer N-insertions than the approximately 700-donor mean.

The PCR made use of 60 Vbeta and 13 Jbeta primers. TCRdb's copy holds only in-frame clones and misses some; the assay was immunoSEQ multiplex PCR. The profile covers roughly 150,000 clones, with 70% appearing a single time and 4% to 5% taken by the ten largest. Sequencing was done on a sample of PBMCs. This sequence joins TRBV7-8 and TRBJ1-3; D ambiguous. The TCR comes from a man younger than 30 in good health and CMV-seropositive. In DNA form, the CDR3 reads TGTGCCAGCAGCTTAGGGTATCAGGGAAACACCATATATTTT. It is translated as CASSLGYQGNTIYF.